Given below is one T cell receptor (beta chain) in context. Its target is unknown. The study ran its PCR with 60 Vbeta and 13 Jbeta primers. Measured with immunoSEQ multiplex PCR; TCRdb has only the in-frame clones, and not every one. The table lists 80,000 to 95,000 clones, 80% to 90% of them singletons. This specimen belongs to a study of cytomegalovirus exposure and HLA in healthy donors. Findings and limits, study-wide: Data from an earlier analysis indicated that most TCR beta V segments were productive either about 87% or about 30% of the time.

The CDR3 has 15 residues. Germline values: CDR1 LNHDA, CDR2 SQIVND (reference sequence). The V gene lost 1 base and the J gene lost 7 bases, with 16 bases spanning the gap. Sequenced material: PBMCs. The chain has TRBV19 and TRBJ1-1; D remains unclear. The source is a woman aged 30 to 39 in good health and CMV-seronegative. CDR3 in amino acids: CASSIGRLIDGEAFF. Here the CDR3 DNA reads TGTGCCAGTAGTATAGGACGACTGATTGATGGTGAAGCTTTCTTT.